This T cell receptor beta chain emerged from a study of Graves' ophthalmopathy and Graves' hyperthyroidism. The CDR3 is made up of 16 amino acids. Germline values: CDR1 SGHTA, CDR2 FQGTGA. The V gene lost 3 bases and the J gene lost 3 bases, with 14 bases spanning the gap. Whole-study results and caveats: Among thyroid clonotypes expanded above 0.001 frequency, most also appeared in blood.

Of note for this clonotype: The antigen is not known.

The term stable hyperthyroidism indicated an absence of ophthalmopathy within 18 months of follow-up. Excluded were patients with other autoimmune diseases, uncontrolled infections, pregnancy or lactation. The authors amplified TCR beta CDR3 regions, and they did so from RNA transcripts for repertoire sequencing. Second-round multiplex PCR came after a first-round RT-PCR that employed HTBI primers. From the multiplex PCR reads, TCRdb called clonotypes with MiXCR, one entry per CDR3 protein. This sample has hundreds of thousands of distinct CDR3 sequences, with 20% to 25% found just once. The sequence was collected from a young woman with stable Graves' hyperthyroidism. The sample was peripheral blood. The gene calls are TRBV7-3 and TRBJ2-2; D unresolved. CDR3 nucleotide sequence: TGTGCCAGCAGCTTTACCCCTGCGTTGCACACCGGGGAGCTGTTTTTT. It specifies CASSFTPALHTGELFF.